These T cell receptor beta chains were read from a single sample in a study of T cells after yellow fever vaccination. TCRdb reprocessed the 5' RACE reads via MiXCR and lists one record per CDR3 protein. The table shows about 630,000 distinct CDR3 sequences, with around 12% occurring only once. The sequencing used PBMCs, collected on the day of the yellow fever booster vaccination. Receptors originate from a young man who received the YFV17D yellow fever vaccine. CDR3s include the opening cysteine and the closing phenylalanine or tryptophan. Each record gives: clone size, D gene, J gene, V gene, CDR3 protein, CDR3 DNA. D genes are given only for firm matches. Not all rows give a size; the values are once, few, many and, for expanded clones, a class.

>NA|NA|TRBJ1-5|TRBV20-1
CSARVTGPPYQPQHF
TGCAGTGCTAGAGTCACAGGCCCTCCTTATCAGCCCCAGCATTTT
>many|NA|TRBJ2-7|TRBV4-3
CASSQGRQGYEQYF
TGCGCCAGCAGCCAAGGGCGTCAGGGATACGAGCAGTACTTC
>NA|NA|TRBJ2-5|TRBV4-3
CASSWGYQETQYF
TGCGCCAGCAGCTGGGGGTACCAAGAGACCCAGTACTTC
>many|TRBD2|TRBJ2-7|TRBV5-6
CASSHRLAGEYYEQYF
TGTGCCAGCAGCCATCGACTAGCGGGCGAATACTACGAGCAGTACTTC
>NA|NA|TRBJ2-5|TRBV7-2
CASSLMAARQETQYF
TGTGCCAGCAGCTTAATGGCGGCGCGCCAAGAGACCCAGTACTTC
>few|NA|TRBJ1-1|TRBV9
CASSVDQTGATEAFF
TGTGCCAGCAGCGTCGACCAGACAGGAGCGACTGAAGCTTTCTTT
>NA|TRBD2|TRBJ2-1|TRBV28
CASSLVAGGGYNEQFF
TGTGCCAGCAGTTTAGTAGCGGGAGGGGGGTACAATGAGCAGTTCTTC
>few|NA|TRBJ2-7|TRBV4-3
CASSQDKGEYEQYF
TGCGCCAGCAGCCAAGATAAGGGGGAATACGAGCAGTACTTC
>few|NA|TRBJ2-7|TRBV7-8
CASSLRHGTYEQYF
TGTGCCAGCAGCTTAAGGCACGGGACCTACGAGCAGTACTTC
>few|NA|TRBJ2-7|TRBV7-9
CASSVQVPENRWYEQYF
TGTGCCAGCAGCGTGCAAGTCCCAGAGAACCGATGGTACGAGCAGTACTTC
>NA|NA|TRBJ2-3|TRBV7-9
CASNLGRDSTDTQYF
TGTGCCAGCAACCTAGGGCGGGATAGCACAGATACGCAGTATTTT
>many|NA|TRBJ2-3|TRBV20-1
CSARDRLGSDTQYF
TGCAGTGCTAGAGATCGACTAGGATCAGATACGCAGTATTTT
>NA|NA|TRBJ2-2|TRBV5-4
CASSQPNSGYTGELFF
TGTGCCAGCAGCCAACCAAACTCAGGTTACACCGGGGAGCTGTTTTTT
>NA|NA|TRBJ2-1|TRBV10-3
CAISANLNEQFF
TGTGCCATCAGTGCAAACCTCAATGAGCAGTTCTTC
>few|TRBD2|TRBJ2-3|TRBV5-6
CASSFGTSGSTDTQYF
TGTGCCAGCAGCTTTGGGACTAGCGGGAGCACAGATACGCAGTATTTT
>NA|NA|TRBJ1-5|TRBV6-5
CASSIRVSGQPQHF
TGTGCCAGCAGTATCAGGGTATCAGGTCAGCCCCAGCATTTT
>few|TRBD2|TRBJ2-3|TRBV7-9
CASSFGGSFGRDTQYF
TGTGCCAGCAGCTTCGGCGGGAGCTTCGGTCGAGATACGCAGTATTTT
>NA|NA|TRBJ1-6|TRBV12-3/TRBV12-4
CASSIWTANSPLHF
TGTGCCAGCAGCATCTGGACAGCAAATTCACCCCTCCACTTT
>NA|TRBD1|TRBJ2-7|TRBV20-1
CSATHYVNRGEQYF
TGCAGTGCTACGCATTATGTTAACAGGGGCGAGCAGTACTTC
>few|NA|TRBJ2-6|TRBV27
CASSPRQVNSRTGANVLTF
TGTGCCAGCAGTCCGCGACAGGTTAACTCTAGGACTGGGGCCAACGTCCTGACTTTC
>NA|NA|TRBJ2-2|TRBV12-3/TRBV12-4
CASRSFQGTGELFF
TGTGCCAGCAGATCCTTCCAGGGAACCGGGGAGCTGTTTTTT
>few|TRBD1|TRBJ1-4|TRBV18
CASSPRTGLNEKLFF
TGTGCCAGCTCACCACGGACAGGTCTTAATGAAAAACTGTTTTTT
>few|TRBD1|TRBJ1-1|TRBV10-3
CAISPGQGVTEAFF
TGTGCCATCAGCCCGGGACAGGGGGTCACTGAAGCTTTCTTT
>NA|NA|TRBJ1-2|TRBV4-3
CASSQRGAANEAPVYGYTF
TGCGCCAGCAGCCAGAGGGGGGCGGCCAACGAGGCGCCGGTCTATGGCTACACCTTC
>few|NA|TRBJ1-6|TRBV27
CATHNVTVYNSPLHF
TGTGCCACCCACAACGTGACAGTATATAATTCACCCCTCCACTTT
>few|TRBD1|TRBJ2-7|TRBV7-2
CASSLAGTGGSEQYF
TGTGCCAGCAGCTTAGCCGGGACAGGGGGCAGCGAGCAGTACTTC
>few|NA|TRBJ2-3|TRBV20-1
CSAPKGGGRTDTQYF
TGCAGTGCCCCTAAAGGGGGGGGCCGGACAGATACGCAGTATTTT
>few|NA|TRBJ2-1|TRBV9
CASSAGPGTNEQFF
TGTGCCAGCAGCGCTGGACCGGGCACCAATGAGCAGTTCTTC
>NA|TRBD2|TRBJ2-5|TRBV7-8
CASSLARLAGGGETQYF
TGTGCCAGCAGCTTAGCGCGACTAGCGGGAGGGGGGGAGACCCAGTACTTC
>once|NA|TRBJ1-2|TRBV6-1
CASSQSGRDPKLF
TGTGCCAGCAGTCAATCAGGACGGGATCCTAAACTCTTC
>NA|TRBD1|TRBJ1-5|TRBV27
CASKGQGPSIQHF
TGTGCCAGCAAGGGACAGGGCCCGTCTATCCAGCATTTT
>NA|NA|TRBJ2-1|TRBV18
CASSPMRSDNEQFF
TGTGCCAGCTCACCAATGCGCTCAGACAATGAGCAGTTCTTC
>NA|NA|TRBJ2-3|TRBV18
CASSPGGGTTDTQYF
TGTGCCAGCTCACCAGGGGGCGGGACGACAGATACGCAGTATTTT
>NA|TRBD2|TRBJ2-7|TRBV6-2/TRBV6-3
CASSPGTSTYEQYF
TGTGCCAGCAGTCCCGGGACTAGTACCTACGAGCAGTACTTC
>many|NA|TRBJ2-5|TRBV6-6
CASSYSWETQYF
TGTGCCAGCAGTTACTCGTGGGAGACCCAGTACTTC
>few|NA|TRBJ1-1|TRBV29-1
CSVETGSNTEAFF
TGCAGCGTTGAGACAGGATCGAACACTGAAGCTTTCTTT
>few|NA|TRBJ2-3|TRBV7-2
CASSFHRSSGATDTQYF
TGTGCCAGCAGCTTCCATCGGAGCTCCGGGGCCACAGATACGCAGTATTTT
>NA|NA|TRBJ2-2|TRBV24-1
CATSEVTANTGELFF
TGTGCCACCAGTGAGGTGACAGCCAACACCGGGGAGCTGTTTTTT
>few|NA|TRBJ2-5|TRBV5-1
CASSPAGGGGETQYF
TGCGCCAGCAGCCCGGCCGGTGGAGGAGGAGAGACCCAGTACTTC
>few|TRBD2|TRBJ2-1|TRBV9
CASSVFSLAGNYNEQFF
TGTGCCAGCAGCGTATTCTCCCTAGCGGGAAACTACAATGAGCAGTTCTTC
>few|NA|TRBJ2-3|TRBV7-9
CASSLAMDTQYF
TGTGCCAGCAGCTTAGCGATGGATACGCAGTATTTT
>few|NA|TRBJ2-1|TRBV4-3
CASSQDFANEQFF
TGCGCCAGCAGCCAAGATTTTGCGAATGAGCAGTTCTTC
>few|TRBD1|TRBJ2-1|TRBV24-1
CATSDPGTGDEQFF
TGTGCCACCAGTGATCCCGGGACAGGCGATGAGCAGTTCTTC
>few|TRBD2|TRBJ2-1|TRBV5-5
CASSLLAGTHEQFF
TGTGCCAGCAGCTTACTAGCGGGAACACATGAGCAGTTCTTC
>NA|TRBD1|TRBJ1-6|TRBV5-1
CASSSDRGNSPLHF
TGCGCCAGCAGCTCGGACAGGGGGAATTCACCCCTCCACTTT
>many|TRBD1|TRBJ2-5|TRBV7-2
CASSPRQGETQYF
TGTGCCAGCAGCCCTCGACAGGGAGAGACCCAGTACTTC
>few|TRBD1|TRBJ1-5|TRBV20-1
CSARGTGEGQPQHF
TGCAGTGCTAGGGGGACAGGGGAAGGGCAGCCCCAGCATTTT
>few|NA|TRBJ2-5|TRBV7-2
CASSPRGSGTQYF
TGTGCCAGCAGCCCGAGGGGGAGCGGGACCCAGTACTTC
>NA|TRBD2|TRBJ2-7|TRBV20-1
CSASTSGPALEQYF
TGCAGTGCTAGCACTAGCGGCCCGGCCTTAGAGCAGTACTTC
>NA|TRBD2|TRBJ2-7|TRBV6-1
CASRDASGITYEQYF
TGTGCCAGCAGAGACGCTAGCGGGATCACCTACGAGCAGTACTTC
>few|TRBD1|TRBJ1-4|TRBV28
CASRHDRGLEKLFF
TGTGCCAGCAGACATGACAGGGGACTAGAAAAACTGTTTTTT
>NA|NA|TRBJ2-3|TRBV4-2
CASSRDSILAGTDTQYF
TGTGCCAGCAGCCGAGATAGTATCTTGGCGGGCACAGATACGCAGTATTTT
>many|NA|TRBJ2-5|TRBV20-1
CSAYQGKETQYF
TGCAGTGCTTATCAGGGGAAGGAGACCCAGTACTTC
>few|TRBD1|TRBJ2-7|TRBV27
CASSDGQGRFSSYEQYF
TGTGCCAGCAGTGACGGACAGGGTAGATTTAGCTCCTACGAGCAGTACTTC
>many|TRBD2|TRBJ2-7|TRBV5-1
CASSPSGLAGGSYEQYF
TGCGCCAGCAGCCCATCGGGTCTAGCGGGAGGATCCTACGAGCAGTACTTC
>few|NA|TRBJ1-6|TRBV2
CASTPVTSNSPLHF
TGTGCCAGCACCCCGGTGACCTCGAATTCACCCCTCCACTTT
>few|TRBD2|TRBJ2-7|TRBV19
CASSPAGSGGTYEQYF
TGTGCCAGTAGTCCGGCGGGTAGCGGGGGAACCTACGAGCAGTACTTC
>NA|TRBD2|TRBJ2-7|TRBV4-2
CASSQDFSGSSYEQYF
TGTGCCAGCAGCCAAGATTTTAGCGGGTCAAGCTACGAGCAGTACTTC
>few|NA|TRBJ2-5|TRBV6-5
CASSWRGQAETQYF
TGTGCCAGCAGTTGGAGGGGGCAGGCGGAGACCCAGTACTTC
>few|NA|TRBJ2-3|TRBV21-1
CASSKERPTCTDTQYF
TGTGCCAGCAGCAAAGAGAGGCCGACCTGCACAGATACGCAGTATTTT